The clone carrying this TCR beta chain was found a few times. What it recognizes is unknown. Quantitative 5'-RACE with molecular barcodes was used to make the TCR beta libraries. TCRdb analysed the 5' RACE reads with MiXCR anew, one entry per CDR3 protein. Altogether a few hundred thousand distinct CDR3 sequences are present, roughly 25% being singletons, with the ten largest covering roughly 0.67%. Trimming removed 8 bases at V and 2 bases at J, with 11 bases between. Germline lookup yields CDR1 MNHNY and CDR2 SVGAGI (reference sequence). The CDR3 sequence is 13 residues long. This entry is derived from a study of CD8 T cells in ankylosing spondylitis. Study-wide points: It appeared that ankylosing spondylitis blood was characterized by a TCR beta motif of several highly homologous variants. Clones linked to the disease showed a CD8+ phenotype. They occurred at relatively low frequencies in peripheral blood. Previously reported in reactive arthritis synovial fluid and blood were some of the motif variants.

The TCR originated in a male donor with ankylosing spondylitis or in good health (not recorded which). The sample consisted of blood, either unsorted or a sorted T cell fraction (not recorded which). This rearrangement joins TRBV6-6 to TRBJ2-3; D could derive from TRBD1 or TRBD2 (5 bases each). CDR3 residues: CASGGVNTDTQYF. The CDR3 DNA reads TGTGCCAGCGGGGGAGTGAACACAGATACGCAGTATTTT.